The 23 T cell receptor beta chains below come from one sample, sequenced in a study of blood T cell repertoires in COVID-19. This table comes from immunoSEQ multiplex PCR, and its TCRdb copy is limited to in-frame clones, with some not included. The table lists about 34,000 clones, approximately 80% of them singletons. Sequenced: peripheral blood. These receptors were collected from a woman between 65 and 79 years old with acute or convalescent COVID-19.

This clone was seen only a few times. This sequence joins TRBV10-3 and TRBJ1-1; 10 bases are a match to TRBD1. Per the germline V gene, CDR1 is ENHRY and CDR2 is SYGVKD. V gave up 10 bases and J gave up 4 bases; unmatched junction bases: 12. The CDR3 extends over 15 amino acids. The CDR3 spells CATDRGPNAGTEAFF. The CDR3 DNA is TGTGCCACCGACAGGGGGCCGAACGCCGGCACTGAAGCTTTCTTT.

V gene TRBV21-1 combines with J gene TRBJ2-2; TRBD1, as called in the table, went unchecked against the DNA. TRBV21-1 is a pseudogene locus. CDR3 length: 18 residues. CDR3 nucleotides: TGTGCCAGCAGCAAAGAGGGAGAGGACAAGGGGGAACACCGGGGAGCTGTTTTT. This gives the protein CASSKEGEDKGEHRGAVF.

The chain has TRBV3-1 (or the pseudogene TRBV3-2) and TRBJ1-1; D might be TRBD1 (5 bases). There are 15 residues in the CDR3. Trimming removed 2 bases from V and 1 base from J, with 11 bases in between. In germline, CDR1 is LGHDT, CDR2 YNNKEL (reference sequence). In DNA, the CDR3 is TGTGCCAGCAGCCAATTGAGGCAGGGGAACACTGAAGCTTTCTTT. Residues: CASSQLRQGNTEAFF.

The rearrangement links TRBV5-1 to TRBJ1-6; D is possibly TRBD1 (5 bases). This CDR3 has 13 residues. Germline values: CDR1 SGHRS, CDR2 YFSETQ. V gave up 5 bases and J gave up 6 bases, with 9 bases separating them. Here the CDR3 DNA reads TGCGCCAGCAGACCCGACAGTAATTCACCCCTCCACTTT. Its translation is CASRPDSNSPLHF.

The sample holds a few counts of this clone. The J gene is TRBJ2-1, the V gene TRBV7-2; 7 nucleotides match TRBD1. CDR1 is SGHTA and CDR2 is FQGNSA in the germline V gene. CDR3 length: 13 amino acids. Trimming cost V 5 bases and J 6 bases; bases outside gene matches: 4. CDR3 sequence: CASSGDSPNEQFF. The CDR3 region has the DNA TGTGCCAGCAGCGGGGACAGCCCCAATGAGCAGTTCTTC.

This chain links TRBV2 with TRBJ2-1; 12 bases fit TRBD2. CDR1 and CDR2 from the germline V gene are SNHLY and FYNNEI. The CDR3 covers 15 residues. Unmatched junction bases numbered 6, after V lost 5 bases and J lost 7 bases. CDR3 region: CASSPLAGGPNEQFF. The CDR3, as DNA: TGTGCCAGCAGTCCCCTAGCGGGGGGGCCAAATGAGCAGTTCTTC.

The chain is built from TRBV7-2 and TRBJ1-1, with TRBD1 matching 9 bases. In germline, CDR1 is SGHTA, CDR2 FQGNSA. The CDR3 length is 14 residues. The junction had 9 bases not matched to a gene; V was cut back by 8 bases and J by 5 bases. This chain's CDR3 is CASGRDRAVTEAFF. The DNA of the CDR3 is TGTGCCAGCGGACGGGACAGGGCGGTAACTGAAGCTTTCTTT. The full variable domain, with the rest looked up from reference TRBV7-2 and TRBJ1-1, is GAGVSQSPSNKVTEKGKDVELRCDPISGHTALYWYRQSLGQGLEFLIYFQGNSAPDKSGLPSDRFSAERTGGSVSTLTIQRTQQEDSAVYLCASGRDRAVTEAFFGQGTRLTVV.

This sequence joins TRBV29-1 and TRBJ1-1, with 8 bases lining up with TRBD1. With V trimmed by 7 bases and J by 4 bases, 8 bases remained unmatched. Germline CDR1 SQVTM, CDR2 ANQGSEA. This CDR3 spans 13 amino acids. This chain's CDR3 is CSAMDRVGTEAFF. The CDR3 DNA reads as TGCAGCGCTATGGACAGGGTAGGCACTGAAGCTTTCTTT.

V gene TRBV7-2 combines with J gene TRBJ2-7; tentatively, D is TRBD2 (5 bases). Germline CDR1 is SGHTA and CDR2 is FQGNSA. This CDR3 is built from 15 residues. V was pared by 1 base and J by 0 bases, with 10 bases between. CDR3 loop: CASSLVRENSYEQYF. DNA for the CDR3: TGTGCCAGCAGCTTAGTGAGGGAGAACTCCTACGAGCAGTACTTC.

This chain joins TRBV28 and TRBJ1-3; 8 bases align to TRBD1. The CDR3 totals 14 residues. Germline V gene lookup returns CDR1 MDHEN and CDR2 SYDVKM. V was clipped by 5 bases and J by 7 bases; unmatched bases: 7. CDR3 coding DNA: TGTGCCAGCAGTACCAACAGGGGGAGGAACACCATATATTTT. It encodes CASSTNRGRNTIYF.

The V and J genes are TRBV5-1 and TRBJ2-3; D perhaps matches TRBD2 (7 bases). Germline V lookup: CDR1 SGHRS, CDR2 YFSETQ. The CDR3 loop spans 14 amino acids. The V end was cut by 1 base, the J end by 5 bases, with 11 bases between. This chain's CDR3 is CASSLQGREDTQYF. The CDR3 DNA reads as TGCGCCAGCAGCTTGCAGGGGAGGGAAGATACGCAGTATTTT.

This clone was seen a few times. The chain combines TRBV7-9 with TRBJ1-3; D is possibly TRBD1 (6 bases). CDR3 length: 17 amino acids. V dropped 1 base and J dropped 7 bases, with 20 bases sitting between them. Germline CDR1 reads SEHNR; CDR2 reads FQNEAQ (reference sequence). The CDR3 bases are TGTGCCAGCAGCTTAGGCCGGGGGGGCCTAAAAATGAACACCATATATTTT. As protein: CASSLGRGGLKMNTIYF.

The chain has TRBV19 and TRBJ1-3; no clear D. The V gene lost 1 base and the J gene lost 0 bases, with 7 bases spanning the gap. The CDR3 length is 15 residues. The germline V gene has CDR1 LNHDA and CDR2 SQIVND (reference sequence). CDR3 amino acids: CASSIALFSGNTIYF. DNA of the CDR3: TGTGCCAGTAGTATAGCCCTCTTCTCTGGAAACACCATATATTTT.

This clone was seen only once. The V and J genes are TRBV2 and TRBJ2-4; 7 bases match TRBD2. V dropped 4 bases and J dropped 9; count of bases not matched to a gene: 12. The CDR3 is made up of 15 amino acids. Germline CDR1 and CDR2: SNHLY and FYNNEI. This chain's CDR3 is CASSVRGEGSAIQYF. The CDR3 coding sequence is TGTGCCAGCAGTGTACGGGGGGAAGGGTCCGCCATTCAGTACTTC.

This clone has just one count. This CDR3 reads CASSIDPGNTIYF. The CDR3 DNA reads TGTGCCAGTAGTATAGATCCGGGAAACACCATATATTTT. This sequence joins TRBV19 and TRBJ1-3, with no clear D. Germline CDR1 LNHDA, CDR2 SQIVND (reference sequence). The CDR3 length is 13 residues. V was trimmed by 0 bases and J by 4 bases, leaving 4 bases between them.

This clone was observed once. One end of the junction does not line up with germline, which may come from a read error. This chain connects TRBV6-5 to TRBJ2-7; 10 bases align to TRBD2. The CDR3 covers 15 residues. Germline lookup yields CDR1 MNHEY and CDR2 SVGAGI. CDR3 DNA: TGTGCCAGCAGGTACTCTCTAGCGGGAGTTCGAGAGCAGTACTTC. This translates into CASRYSLAGVREQYF.

CDR3 sequence: CASSLRGLAVQETQYF. DNA for the CDR3: TGTGCCAGCAGCTTAAGGGGACTAGCGGTCCAAGAGACCCAGTACTTC. The J gene is TRBJ2-5, the V gene TRBV7-6; TRBD2 matches at 11 bases. Germline V gene lookup returns CDR1 SGHVS and CDR2 FNYEAQ. V was clipped by 2 bases and J by 1 base; unmatched bases: 3. CDR3 length equals 16 residues.

Only a few counts were recorded for this clone. This chain uses TRBV6-5 with TRBJ2-1; 13 nucleotides agree with TRBD2. The CDR3 is 14 residues long. CDR1 MNHEY and CDR2 SVGAGI come from the germline V gene. The junction had 4 bases not matched to a gene; V was cut back by 6 bases and J by 8 bases. The CDR3 region is CASSRTSGSYEQFF. The CDR3 DNA reads as TGTGCCAGCAGCCGGACTAGCGGGAGTTATGAGCAGTTCTTC.

The chain recombines TRBV24-1 with TRBJ2-2; D unclear. This CDR3 region has 14 residues. The V gene's germline CDR1 is KGHDR and CDR2 SFDVKD. With 3 bases removed from V and 6 bases from J, the gap between germline ends came to 10 bases. The CDR3 region is CATSDRGVSGELFF. Here the CDR3 DNA reads TGTGCCACCAGTGATCGAGGTGTTTCCGGGGAGCTGTTTTTT.

In its sample, this clone was seen once. The chain joins TRBV29-1 to TRBJ2-1, with D perhaps TRBD1 (6 bases). The CDR3 runs to 12 residues. In germline, CDR1 is SQVTM, CDR2 ANQGSEA. Trimming shortened V by 3 bases and J by 6 bases, and 9 bases separated the two germline ends. This CDR3 is CSVEWGRNEQFF. For the CDR3, the DNA is TGCAGCGTTGAGTGGGGGCGCAATGAGCAGTTCTTC.

V is TRBV19 and J is TRBJ2-3; D remains ambiguous. Germline V gene data show CDR1 as LNHDA and CDR2 as SQIVND (reference sequence). V dropped 9 bases and J dropped 1 base, with 8 bases sitting between them. This CDR3 contains 12 residues. DNA for the CDR3: TGTGCCAGCAGTGCGGGCACAGATACGCAGTATTTT. Translating it yields CASSAGTDTQYF.

V is TRBV6-5 and J is TRBJ2-7; D is uncertain. The germline V gene encodes CDR1 MNHEY and CDR2 SVGAGI. V lost 2 bases and J lost 1, with 12 bases in between. This CDR3 comprises 15 residues. The CDR3 coding sequence is TGTGCCAGCAGTTACGGCCACATATTTTCCTACGAGCAGTACTTC. Translated, it gives CASSYGHIFSYEQYF.

The CDR3 loop is CASSLATGVYGYTF. In DNA form, the CDR3 reads TGTGCCAGCAGCTTAGCTACAGGGGTTTATGGCTACACCTTC. V and J are TRBV7-2 and TRBJ1-2; 7 bases are a match to TRBD1. From germline, CDR1 is SGHTA and CDR2 FQGNSA. V shed 0 bases, J shed 5 bases, and the junction held 3 bases outside the gene matches. This CDR3 has 14 amino acids.